The clone carrying this T cell receptor (beta chain) was counted only a few times. Its target is not known. The record originates from a study of shared clonotypes between healthy human individuals. Findings and limits, study-wide: Rarefaction showed that sequencing of sorted subsets was incomplete (despite large depth). Donor clonotype sharing was expected to depend on sequencing depth. There were few donors, and this limited the genetic and exposure-history diversity represented. Around 5.3% of naive CD4 clonotypes were shared across four donors.

The table came from immunoSEQ multiplex PCR; TCRdb's copy has only in-frame clones and leaves some out. In the table there are 90,000 to 120,000 clones, about 72% of which are singletons. V was trimmed by 0 bases and J by 3 bases, leaving 21 bases between them. Germline V CDR1 and CDR2: SGHDN, FVKESK. The CDR3 has 18 residues. The chain couples TRBV14 to TRBJ2-7, with unresolved D. The material sequenced was memory CD8+ T cells sorted from blood. Sample subset: CD45RO+ cells pooled with CCR7-negative TemRA cells. The TCR originated in a woman in her twenties or thirties in good health. The CDR3: CASSQEFKTYPPYYEQYF. CDR3 in DNA: TGTGCCAGCAGCCAAGAATTCAAAACTTACCCCCCCTACTACGAGCAGTACTTC.